Below are 23 T cell receptor beta chains sequenced from a single sample in a study of T cell responses to AZD1222 COVID-19 vaccine. Measured with immunoSEQ multiplex PCR; TCRdb has only the in-frame clones, and not every one. The repertoire holds approximately 150,000 clones, with more than 85% as singletons. The input for sequencing was peripheral blood, taken 28 days after the second AZD1222 dose. Every receptor here comes from an adult who received the AZD1222 COVID-19 vaccine.

The V and J genes are TRBV18 and TRBJ2-3, with 9 positions matching TRBD2. CDR1 is KGHSH, CDR2 LQKENI, per germline. This CDR3 comprises 17 residues. J was trimmed by 1 base and V by 6 bases; bases with no gene match: 11. DNA of the CDR3: TGTGCCAGCTCCCGGAATGAGGTAGCGGGGGGCACAGATACGCAGTATTTT. Its protein product is CASSRNEVAGGTDTQYF. The variable domain in full, completed from reference TRBV18 and TRBJ2-3, reads NAGVMQNPRHLVRRRGQEARLRCSPMKGHSHVYWYRQLPEEGLKFMVYLQKENIIDESGMPKERFSAEFPKEGPSILRIQQVVRGDSAAYFCASSRNEVAGGTDTQYFGPGTRLTVL.

This rearrangement joins TRBV10-3 to TRBJ2-1; no clear D. Looked up from germline, CDR1 is ENHRY and CDR2 is SYGVKD. The length of the CDR3 is 13 residues. Trimming cost V 6 bases and J 3 bases, with 9 bases left between them. The CDR3 region has the DNA TGTGCCATCAGACAGACTGACTACAATGAGCAGTTCTTC. Encoded protein: CAIRQTDYNEQFF.

The rearrangement uses TRBV12-3 or TRBV12-4 and TRBJ1-4, with D tentatively TRBD1 (5 bases). The V end was cut by 3 bases, the J end by 5 bases, with 7 bases between. The CDR3 runs 13 residues. CDR3: CASSFKGNEKLFF. In DNA, the CDR3 is TGTGCCAGCAGTTTTAAGGGGAATGAAAAACTGTTTTTT.

In its sample, this clone was seen once. The rearrangement uses TRBV6-5 and TRBJ2-5; TRBD1 aligns across 7 bases. Germline-derived CDR1 and CDR2 are MNHEY and SVGAGI. CDR3 size: 16 residues. V lost 0 bases, J lost 1 base, and 5 bases stayed unmatched. The CDR3 nucleotides are TGTGCCAGCAGTTACTCGACGCGGACAGGCCAAGAGACCCAGTACTTC. This encodes CASSYSTRTGQETQYF.

V gene TRBV4-1 combines with J gene TRBJ2-5; D assignment may be TRBD1 or TRBD2 (5 bases each). With 1 base removed from V and 5 bases from J, the gap between germline ends came to 20 bases. This CDR3 is 17 amino acids long. Germline assignment: CDR1 MGHRA and CDR2 YSYEKL. CDR3 in DNA: TGCGCCAGCAGCCAAGTTTCGGCCGGGGCAAGGGCGGAGACCCAGTACTTC. Protein sequence: CASSQVSAGARAETQYF.

J is TRBJ1-3 and V is TRBV11-2; the D is unclear. Germline CDR1 reads SGHAT; CDR2 reads FQNNGV. This CDR3 is 11 amino acids long. Trimming left V 3 bases short and J 4 bases short, with 1 base between. The CDR3 nucleotides are TGTGCCAGCAGCTTCGGAAACACCATATATTTT. Amino acids: CASSFGNTIYF.

This sequence joins TRBV6-6 and TRBJ1-5; D remains ambiguous. Germline V gene sequence: CDR1 MNHNY, CDR2 SVGAGI (reference sequence). Trimming removed 2 bases at V and 7 bases at J, with 15 bases between. The CDR3 runs 15 residues. CDR3 sequence reads: CASSYPTNAGQPQHF. In DNA, the CDR3 is TGTGCCAGCAGTTACCCAACTAACGCTGGGCAGCCCCAGCATTTT.

This chain links TRBV6-5 with TRBJ2-7; D is unresolved. This CDR3 spans 11 amino acids. The V and J ends lost 6 bases and 3 bases respectively, with 6 bases between them. Germline assignment: CDR1 MNHEY and CDR2 SVGAGI. The CDR3 here is CASSYNYEQYF. The CDR3, as DNA: TGTGCCAGCAGCTATAACTACGAGCAGTACTTC.

The chain employs TRBV6-7 and TRBJ2-7, with TRBD1 matching over 8 bases. TRBV6-7 qualifies as an ORF whose function is uncertain. The J segment lost 5 bases and the V segment lost 8 bases, leaving 14 bases of the junction unmatched. This CDR3 has 15 amino acids. The CDR3 protein is CASGKDRDKNDEQYV. The CDR3 DNA follows: TGTGCCAGCGGCAAGGACAGGGATAAGAACGACGAGCAGTACGTC.

This rearrangement joins TRBV6-5 to TRBJ1-1; D is perhaps TRBD1 (5 bases). The ends were cut back, 4 bases at V and 0 bases at J, with 12 bases in the middle. The CDR3 sequence is 15 residues long. The V gene's germline CDR1 is MNHEY and CDR2 SVGAGI. The CDR3 spells CASSSPRGVNTEAFF. As DNA, the CDR3 is TGTGCCAGCAGTTCCCCTCGGGGGGTGAACACTGAAGCTTTCTTT.

Only a few counts were recorded for this clone. The chain carries TRBV19 and TRBJ1-6, with no clear D. The CDR3 totals 15 residues. V dropped 4 bases and J dropped 10 bases, with 17 bases sitting between them. CDR1 and CDR2 from the germline V gene are LNHDA and SQIVND (reference sequence). CDR3 loop: CASSTDIRARSPLHF. CDR3 sequence (DNA): TGTGCCAGTAGTACCGACATTAGGGCACGGTCACCCCTCCACTTT.

The chain recombines TRBV4-1 with TRBJ2-3; D is possibly TRBD1 (6 bases). V lost 2 bases and J lost 4, with 10 bases in between. The germline CDR1 and CDR2 sequences are MGHRA and YSYEKL. The CDR3 is made up of 14 amino acids. CDR3 coding DNA: TGCGCCAGCAGCCAACGACAGGCATCAGATACGCAGTATTTT. It codes for CASSQRQASDTQYF.

The V call is TRBV6-5, the J call TRBJ1-1, with a weak D call TRBD1 (6 bases). Trimming took 2 bases from V and 1 from J, leaving 8 bases between them. The germline gives CDR1 MNHEY, CDR2 SVGAGI. The length of the CDR3 is 14 residues. In DNA form, the CDR3 reads TGTGCCAGCAGTTACCGGACAGCGAACACTGAAGCTTTCTTT. This sequence encodes CASSYRTANTEAFF.

The V call is TRBV2, the J call TRBJ1-3, with D hard to call. Germline V gene data show CDR1 as SNHLY and CDR2 as FYNNEI. V shed 8 bases and J shed 3 bases, with 8 bases lying between them. This CDR3 has 12 amino acids. The CDR3 DNA reads TGTGCCAGCCGGGGTGGTGGAAACACCATATATTTT. It encodes CASRGGGNTIYF.

V usage is TRBV5-4 and J usage is TRBJ1-5; possible D gene TRBD1, 6 bases. The CDR3 has 15 residues. Deletions cut 2 bases from V and 3 bases from J, with 12 bases between. Germline assignment: CDR1 SGHNT and CDR2 YYREEE (reference sequence). DNA for the CDR3: TGTGCCAGCAGCTTTGGCGGACAGATCAATCAGCCCCAGCATTTT. This sequence encodes CASSFGGQINQPQHF.

The chain links TRBV14 to TRBJ2-3; D not resolved. Looked up from germline, CDR1 is SGHDN and CDR2 is FVKESK. V was trimmed by 0 bases and J by 0 bases, leaving 22 bases between them. There are 20 residues in the CDR3. For the CDR3, the DNA is TGTGCCAGCAGCCAAGAACCCCCCCAAGGGTCAGTCGAAAGCACAGATACGCAGTATTTT. Amino acid sequence: CASSQEPPQGSVESTDTQYF.

Only one count was recorded for this clone. The chain recombines TRBV7-2 with TRBJ2-2; D gene uncertain. Germline-derived CDR1 and CDR2 are SGHTA and FQGNSA. This CDR3 spans 13 amino acids. Trimming shortened V by 7 bases and J by 6 bases, and 12 bases separated the two germline ends. The DNA for the CDR3 is TGTGCCAGCACCCCGCTAGGGCCCGGGGAGCTGTTTTTT. As protein: CASTPLGPGELFF.

The chain carries TRBV7-9 and TRBJ2-2, with D maybe TRBD1 (6 bases). Trimming stripped 5 bases from V and 7 bases from J, with 11 bases between. Germline V gene lookup returns CDR1 SEHNR and CDR2 FQNEAQ (reference sequence). This CDR3 region has 13 residues. The chain's CDR3 is CASSLQGVGELFF. The CDR3 coding sequence is TGTGCCAGCAGCCTACAGGGCGTCGGGGAGCTGTTTTTT.

The CDR3 nucleotides read TGTGCCAGCTCAGAGAACACAGGACACCTTTCTGGAAACACCATATATTTT. Residues: CASSENTGHLSGNTIYF. The rearrangement uses TRBV18 and TRBJ1-3; D is perhaps TRBD1 (5 bases). The CDR3 sequence is 17 residues long. Germline V gene data show CDR1 as KGHSH and CDR2 as LQKENI. Trimming stripped 5 bases from V and 1 base from J, with 18 bases between. The full variable domain, rest sourced from reference TRBV18 and TRBJ1-3, is NAGVMQNPRHLVRRRGQEARLRCSPMKGHSHVYWYRQLPEEGLKFMVYLQKENIIDESGMPKERFSAEFPKEGPSILRIQQVVRGDSAAYFCASSENTGHLSGNTIYFGEGSWLTVV.

Details on this clone: The junction does not match germline at one end; this may be a read error. V usage is TRBV7-7 and J usage is TRBJ2-3; 11 bases fit TRBD2. The germline V gene encodes CDR1 SSHAT and CDR2 FNYEAQ (reference sequence). This CDR3 is 17 amino acids long. CDR3 nucleotide sequence: TGTGCTAGCAGCCCCCAGCCCACTAGCGGGAGTCCAGATACGCAGTATTTT. It yields the protein CASSPQPTSGSPDTQYF.

This clone was picked up many times. The chain combines TRBV10-3 with TRBJ1-6, with 7 bases that match TRBD1. Germline V gene sequence: CDR1 ENHRY, CDR2 SYGVKD. V lost 10 bases and J lost 9; bases outside the gene matches: 9. The CDR3 loop spans 13 amino acids. The CDR3 DNA is TGTGCCAGTACAGGGGATAGTGCTTCACCCCTCCACTTT. It codes for CASTGDSASPLHF.

This chain uses TRBV5-1 with TRBJ1-1, with D uncertain. V was pared by 0 bases and J by 0 bases, with 12 bases between. Germline loops: CDR1 SGHRS, CDR2 YFSETQ. The CDR3 totals 16 residues. The CDR3 region is CASSLDSSLLNTEAFF. The CDR3 DNA reads as TGCGCCAGCAGCTTGGATTCTAGCCTGTTGAACACTGAAGCTTTCTTT.

The chain is built from TRBV7-8 and TRBJ1-5; D is unresolved. V lost 5 bases to trimming and J lost 2 bases, with 16 bases between them. Germline CDR1 and CDR2: SGHVS and FQNEAQ. The CDR3 totals 16 residues. CDR3: CASSLSYGPRNQPQHF. DNA of the CDR3: TGTGCCAGCAGCCTTTCTTATGGCCCCCGCAATCAGCCCCAGCATTTT.